A selection of T cell receptor beta chains follows, all from one sample in a study of blood T cell repertoires in COVID-19. TCRdb's copy holds only in-frame clones and misses some; the assay was immunoSEQ multiplex PCR. In the table there are 250,000 to 350,000 clones, about 85% of which are singletons. The sequenced sample was PBMCs or T cells enriched from blood (not recorded which). The receptors originated from a woman aged 25 to 39 who had recovered from COVID-19. Both conserved end residues are part of each CDR3. A D gene is named only where the DNA matches it firmly. The listing skips clone size in some rows; elsewhere it reads once, few, many or a size class.

>TRBV4-1|TRBJ2-2|-|-
CASKPSKANTGELFF
TGCGCCAGCAAGCCCTCCAAAGCGAACACCGGGGAGCTGTTTTTT
>TRBV6-2/TRBV6-3|TRBJ1-1|-|-
CASSALGRTEAFF
TGTGCCAGCAGTGCCCTGGGGCGGACTGAAGCTTTCTTT
>TRBV5-4|TRBJ1-2|once|TRBD1
CASSPTGRGYTF
TGTGCCAGCAGCCCGACAGGGAGAGGCTACACCTTC
>TRBV29-1|TRBJ1-2|-|TRBD1
CSVDPSQGVGYGYTF
TGCAGCGTTGATCCCTCTCAGGGGGTTGGCTATGGCTACACCTTC
>TRBV5-4|TRBJ2-2|-|-
CASSLERGGFPTGELFF
TGTGCCAGCAGCTTAGAGAGGGGGGGCTTTCCCACCGGGGAGCTGTTTTTT
>TRBV21-1|TRBJ1-2|-|-
CASRGEGSYGYTF
TGTGCCAGTAGAGGGGAGGGCTCCTATGGCTACACCTTC
>TRBV5-1|TRBJ1-1|-|-
CASSWGADTEAFF
TGCGCCAGCAGTTGGGGCGCGGACACTGAAGCTTTCTTT
>TRBV5-1|TRBJ2-7|once|TRBD2
CASSLEMGGKQYF
TGCGCCAGCAGCTTGGAGATGGGGGGGAAGCAGTACTTC
>TRBV11-2|TRBJ2-1|-|TRBD1
CASSLSFTGGQEQFF
TGTGCCAGCAGCTTATCCTTTACAGGGGGGCAGGAGCAGTTCTTC
>TRBV19|TRBJ1-4|-|TRBD1
CASSTGGYEKLFF
TGTGCCAGTAGTACAGGGGGTTATGAAAAACTGTTTTTT
>TRBV19|TRBJ2-1|-|TRBD1
CASSIGPGGYNEQFF
TGTGCCAGTAGTATTGGGCCAGGGGGTTACAATGAGCAGTTCTTC
>TRBV25-1|TRBJ1-3|-|TRBD1
CASSYGQGYGNTIYF
TGTGCCAGCAGTTACGGACAGGGCTACGGAAACACCATATATTTT
>TRBV6-5|TRBJ2-7|once|TRBD1
CASGQGHEQYF
TGTGCCAGCGGACAGGGGCACGAGCAGTACTTC
>TRBV6-1|TRBJ1-4|-|TRBD1
CASSGLGTGGKESLEKLFF
TGTGCCAGCAGTGGTCTAGGGACAGGGGGCAAGGAGTCGCTTGAAAAACTGTTTTTT
>TRBV12-1|TRBJ1-2|-|-
CASSCTGIIGYTF
TGTGCCAGCAGCTGCACAGGGATTATCGGCTACACCTTC
>TRBV7-2|TRBJ1-2|-|-
CASRATGLDYGYTF
TGTGCCAGCAGGGCAACAGGGTTAGACTATGGCTACACCTTC
>TRBV27|TRBJ2-1|-|-
CASSSEPGSGIYNEQFF
TGTGCCAGCAGTTCAGAGCCGGGGTCGGGAATTTACAATGAGCAGTTCTTC
>TRBV18|TRBJ1-5|-|-
CASSTGRHSNQPQHF
TGTGCCAGCTCAACAGGGCGGCATAGCAATCAGCCCCAGCATTTT
>TRBV7-9|TRBJ2-3|-|-
CASSTFYRDRSTDTQYF
TGTGCCAGCAGCACCTTTTATAGAGACAGGAGCACAGATACGCAGTATTTT
>TRBV9|TRBJ1-1|-|TRBD1
CASSATGQMNTEAFF
TGTGCCAGCAGCGCAACGGGACAGATGAACACTGAAGCTTTCTTT
>TRBV10-1|TRBJ2-2|-|-
CASSELGGGPDTGELFF
TGCGCCAGCAGTGAGTTGGGGGGGGGCCCGGACACCGGGGAGCTGTTTTTT
>TRBV10-3|TRBJ1-1|once|TRBD1
CATTGTGNTEAFF
TGTGCCACTACCGGGACAGGGAACACTGAAGCTTTCTTT
>TRBV20-1|TRBJ2-7|-|TRBD1
CSASGTGMLHEQYF
TGCAGTGCTAGTGGGACAGGGATGCTCCACGAGCAGTACTTC
>TRBV3-1/TRBV3-2|TRBJ2-7|-|TRBD1
CASSTGTGDYEQYF
TGTGCCAGCAGCACCGGGACAGGGGACTACGAGCAGTACTTC
>TRBV11-2|TRBJ1-2|-|-
CASSLGRNYGYTF
TGTGCCAGCAGCCTGGGCCGGAATTACGGCTACACCTTC
>TRBV5-1|TRBJ2-3|-|TRBD2
CASSSGLADYTDTQYF
TGCGCCAGCAGCTCCGGACTAGCGGACTACACAGATACGCAGTATTTT
>TRBV6-2/TRBV6-3|TRBJ2-6|-|-
CASSYQKEWGANVLTF
TGTGCCAGCAGTTATCAAAAGGAGTGGGGGGCCAACGTCCTGACTTTC
>TRBV23-1|TRBJ1-5|-|TRBD1
CAFFGGQGDYSNQPQHF
TGCGCCTTCTTCGGGGGACAGGGGGATTATAGCAATCAGCCCCAGCATTTT
>TRBV6-1|TRBJ1-3|-|-
CASSEVGQALWDTIYF
TGTGCCAGCAGTGAAGTCGGACAAGCCCTGTGGGACACCATATATTTT
>TRBV29-1|TRBJ1-2|-|TRBD1
CSVTGQGEGGYTF
TGCAGCGTTACGGGACAGGGGGAAGGGGGCTACACCTTC
>TRBV5-6|TRBJ2-5|once|TRBD1
CASSSKQGARSPETQYF
TGTGCCAGCAGCTCCAAACAGGGGGCGCGGTCCCCAGAGACCCAGTACTTC
>TRBV19|TRBJ1-3|-|-
CASSIAGGNTIYF
TGTGCCAGTAGTATAGCTGGGGGGAACACCATATATTTT
>TRBV18|TRBJ1-2|-|-
CASSSQHGQSPYGYTF
TGTGCCAGCTCTTCACAGCACGGACAATCCCCCTATGGCTACACCTTC
>TRBV4-3|TRBJ2-2|-|TRBD1
CASSQQGAGTGELFF
TGCGCCAGCAGCCAACAGGGGGCAGGGACCGGGGAGCTGTTTTTT
>TRBV3-1/TRBV3-2|TRBJ2-4|-|-
CASSQEWGGALAKNIQYF
TGTGCCAGCAGCCAAGAATGGGGCGGAGCCCTAGCCAAAAACATTCAGTACTTC
>TRBV4-3|TRBJ1-1|-|TRBD1
CASSQDRGMNTEAFF
TGCGCCAGCAGCCAGGACAGGGGGATGAACACTGAAGCTTTCTTT
>TRBV18|TRBJ1-1|-|TRBD1
CASSLDRETEAFF
TGTGCCAGCTCACTAGACAGGGAAACTGAAGCTTTCTTT
>TRBV19|TRBJ2-1|-|-
CASSMGGAISREQFF
TGTGCCAGTAGTATGGGGGGGGCCATCTCTCGAGAGCAGTTCTTC
>TRBV5-4|TRBJ2-1|-|-
CASSLGVRPYNEQFF
TGTGCCAGCAGCTTGGGGGTCAGGCCCTACAATGAGCAGTTCTTC
>TRBV30|TRBJ1-1|-|-
CAWVPDSYTEAFF
TGTGCCTGGGTCCCGGACAGCTACACTGAAGCTTTCTTT
>TRBV7-2|TRBJ1-5|-|TRBD1
CASSSTGGDQPQHF
TGTGCCAGCAGCTCGACAGGGGGCGATCAGCCCCAGCATTTT
>TRBV19|TRBJ2-1|-|TRBD2
CASSIRAGDDNEQFF
TGTGCCAGTAGTATCCGAGCGGGAGACGACAATGAGCAGTTCTTC
>TRBV5-6|TRBJ1-1|-|-
CASSLKFAGDTEAFF
TGTGCCAGCAGCTTGAAGTTCGCAGGTGACACTGAAGCTTTCTTT
>TRBV15|TRBJ1-2|-|-
CATSRNRDSNYGYTF
TGTGCCACCAGCAGAAACAGGGATTCTAACTATGGCTACACCTTC
>TRBV5-4|TRBJ1-1|-|TRBD1
CASSASSGGHTEAFF
TGTGCCAGCAGCGCCTCTTCAGGGGGGCACACTGAAGCTTTCTTT
>TRBV24-1|TRBJ2-2|-|TRBD1
CATSDSGQGGTGELFF
TGTGCCACCAGTGATTCAGGACAGGGCGGCACCGGGGAGCTGTTTTTT
>TRBV7-6|TRBJ2-1|few|TRBD2
CASSFLAGAGSEQFF
TGTGCCAGCAGCTTTCTAGCGGGGGCCGGGAGTGAGCAGTTCTTC
>TRBV25-1|TRBJ1-1|-|-
CASNLGAGEAFF
TGTGCCAGCAACTTAGGGGCTGGAGAAGCTTTCTTT
>TRBV9|TRBJ2-5|-|TRBD1
CASSRAGTAKETQYF
TGTGCCAGCAGCCGGGCCGGGACAGCCAAAGAGACCCAGTACTTC
>TRBV11-2|TRBJ2-7|-|-
CASATLLGTSLYEQYF
TGTGCCAGCGCTACACTTCTTGGGACAAGCCTCTACGAGCAGTACTTC